The rows below give T cell receptor beta chains drawn from one sample of a study of T cell responses to AZD1222 COVID-19 vaccine. Only in-frame clones appear in the TCRdb table, and some are missing; sequencing was by immunoSEQ multiplex PCR. The sample contains 55,000 to 90,000 clones, 82% of which appear only once. Specimen: peripheral blood, collected on day 0 of AZD1222 vaccination. These receptor sequences come from an adult in good health. Each CDR3 is given with its conserved first and last residue. Fields, in order: J gene, clone size, V gene, D gene, CDR3 DNA, CDR3 protein. The D gene is left open where the match is weak. Expanded clones get a size class; other rows say once, few or many, or leave the size out.

j_gene: TRBJ2-1
abundance: .
v_gene: TRBV25-1
d_gene: TRBD1
CDR3nt: TGTGCCAGCAGTGCGGGACAGGGGTTAAATGAGCAGTTCTTC
CDR3aa: CASSAGQGLNEQFF

j_gene: TRBJ2-6
abundance: .
v_gene: TRBV6-5
d_gene: .
CDR3nt: TGTGCCAGCAGCCTGACCCGGGGTGGGGCCAACGTCCTGACTTTC
CDR3aa: CASSLTRGGANVLTF

j_gene: TRBJ1-5
abundance: few
v_gene: TRBV21-1
d_gene: .
CDR3nt: TGTGCCAGCAGCAGGTTGGTGAGGCCAGGGGGTCAGCAGCCCCAGCATTTT
CDR3aa: CASSRLVRPGGQQPQHF

j_gene: TRBJ1-3
abundance: .
v_gene: TRBV21-1
d_gene: .
CDR3nt: .
CDR3aa: CASSKVVGAGNTIYF

j_gene: TRBJ2-4
abundance: .
v_gene: TRBV4-3
d_gene: TRBD1
CDR3nt: TGCGCCAGCAGCGAGTCTTGGACAGGGTCAAACATTCAGTACTTC
CDR3aa: CASSESWTGSNIQYF

j_gene: TRBJ2-1
abundance: .
v_gene: TRBV4-3
d_gene: TRBD2
CDR3nt: TGCGCCAGCAGCCAGGAAGCGGGGGGGCAAAATGAGCAGTTCTTC
CDR3aa: CASSQEAGGQNEQFF

j_gene: TRBJ2-3
abundance: .
v_gene: TRBV4-1
d_gene: TRBD2
CDR3nt: TGCGCCAGCAGCCAAGGTCTAGCGGCCACAGATACGCAGTATTTT
CDR3aa: CASSQGLAATDTQYF

j_gene: TRBJ1-1
abundance: once
v_gene: TRBV5-4
d_gene: TRBD1
CDR3nt: TGTGCCAGCGCCCGTGTCCGGGACAGGGACACTGAAGCTTTCTTT
CDR3aa: CASARVRDRDTEAFF

j_gene: TRBJ2-1
abundance: .
v_gene: TRBV10-3
d_gene: .
CDR3nt: TGTGCCATCAGTGATACGACAGGCGGGGAGCAGTTCTTC
CDR3aa: CAISDTTGGEQFF

j_gene: TRBJ2-5
abundance: .
v_gene: TRBV5-1
d_gene: TRBD1
CDR3nt: TGCGCCAGCAGCTATGGGACAGCCGGATTCCAAGAGACCCAGTACTTC
CDR3aa: CASSYGTAGFQETQYF

j_gene: TRBJ2-5
abundance: .
v_gene: TRBV7-2
d_gene: TRBD2
CDR3nt: TGTGCCAGCAGCCGGGAAGCGGGGGGATACCAAGAGACCCAGTACTTC
CDR3aa: CASSREAGGYQETQYF

j_gene: TRBJ1-4
abundance: .
v_gene: TRBV9
d_gene: .
CDR3nt: TGTGCCAGCAGCGTAGACCCCACCTCCCTCGGCGGGGAAAAACTGTTTTTT
CDR3aa: CASSVDPTSLGGEKLFF

j_gene: TRBJ1-6
abundance: few
v_gene: TRBV9
d_gene: .
CDR3nt: TGTGCCAGCAGCGTAGTGGCACAGGGAATTAATTCACCCCTCCACTTT
CDR3aa: CASSVVAQGINSPLHF

j_gene: TRBJ2-2
abundance: once
v_gene: TRBV11-2
d_gene: .
CDR3nt: TGTGCCAGCATGGGGCAGGGGAACACCGGGGAGCTGTTTTTT
CDR3aa: CASMGQGNTGELFF

j_gene: TRBJ1-1
abundance: few
v_gene: TRBV6-5
d_gene: .
CDR3nt: TGTGCCAGCATCCGAGGGAGGGGGATGGGAACTGAAGCTTTCTTT
CDR3aa: CASIRGRGMGTEAFF

j_gene: TRBJ1-5
abundance: .
v_gene: TRBV4-1
d_gene: TRBD1
CDR3nt: TGCGCCAGCAGCCGAGGGACAGTAAATCAGCCCCAGCATTTT
CDR3aa: CASSRGTVNQPQHF

j_gene: TRBJ1-1
abundance: .
v_gene: TRBV19
d_gene: .
CDR3nt: TGTGCCAGTAGGCCTGGTTTGGGCCCGACTGAAGCTTTCTTT
CDR3aa: CASRPGLGPTEAFF

j_gene: TRBJ1-1
abundance: .
v_gene: TRBV6-4
d_gene: .
CDR3nt: TGTGCCAGCAGTGACGAGGGTTGGGCCAGGGGTTTAGGGGAACTCGAGAACACTGAAGCTTTCTTT
CDR3aa: CASSDEGWARGLGELENTEAFF